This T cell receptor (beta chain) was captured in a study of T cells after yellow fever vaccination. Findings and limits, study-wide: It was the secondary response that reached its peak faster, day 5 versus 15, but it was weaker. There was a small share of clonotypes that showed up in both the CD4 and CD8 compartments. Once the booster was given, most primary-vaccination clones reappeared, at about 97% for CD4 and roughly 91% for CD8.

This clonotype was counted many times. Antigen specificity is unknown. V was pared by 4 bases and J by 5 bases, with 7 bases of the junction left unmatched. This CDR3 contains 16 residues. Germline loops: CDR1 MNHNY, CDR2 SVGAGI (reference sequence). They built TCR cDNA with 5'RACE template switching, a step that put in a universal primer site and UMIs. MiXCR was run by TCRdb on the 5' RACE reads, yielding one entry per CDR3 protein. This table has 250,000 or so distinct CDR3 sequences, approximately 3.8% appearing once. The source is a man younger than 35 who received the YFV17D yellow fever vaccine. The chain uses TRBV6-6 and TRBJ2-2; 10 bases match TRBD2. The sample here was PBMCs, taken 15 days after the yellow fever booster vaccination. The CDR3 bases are TGTGCCAGCAGTTCATCCGGGACTAGCGCTACCGGGGAGCTGTTTTTT. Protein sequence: CASSSSGTSATGELFF.